The clone carrying this T cell receptor beta chain occurred a few times. Its antigen is unidentified. Documented time point: pre-sensitization, week 0. Treatment denoted: therapeutic diphenylcyclopropenone sensitization with weekly scalp DPC. The library labeled individual cDNA molecules by adding unique molecular identifiers to them. TCRdb redid the calling of the RACE reads with MiXCR, one entry per CDR3 protein. This table has over 300,000 distinct CDR3 sequences, 5.1% appearing once. This sample stems from a study of human T cells and chemical hapten exposure. About the study: From small differences in pooled library volume came most of the variation in per-sample TCR yields. Whole-study results and caveats: Since the donors had alopecia, their immune response may not be the same as that of healthy people.

Germline CDR1 SQVTM, CDR2 ANQGSEA. The CDR3 length is 15 residues. With V trimmed by 8 bases and J by 5 bases, 12 bases remained unmatched. This clonotype was sampled from a woman aged 45 to 65 with alopecia areata. Some clones in this sample may be carry-over from other donors' samples. Sequenced material: whole blood, taken in connection with sensitization to the hapten diphenylcyclopropenone (DPC). The V call is TRBV29-1, the J call TRBJ2-5; 12 bases fit TRBD1. CDR3 DNA sequence: TGCAGCACCGAAGGCTGGGACAGGGGGCGGGAGACCCAGTACTTC. Translation gives CSTEGWDRGRETQYF.